What follows describes a single T cell receptor beta chain. Trimming removed 4 bases from V and 8 bases from J; junction bases left unmatched: 9. This CDR3 comprises 15 residues. CDR1 SGHDT and CDR2 YYEEEE come from the germline V gene. The data were produced by immunoSEQ multiplex PCR, yet TCRdb's version contains in-frame clones alone and is incomplete. This table holds about 660,000 clones, roughly 70% found once. All of the donors resided in Nashville, Tennessee, and each was a Caucasian adult. A split of CD4+ cells into CD45RA+ naive and CD45RA-negative memory subsets was performed. The data belong to a study of shared clonotypes between healthy human individuals.

V and J are TRBV5-6 and TRBJ2-1; 10 bases line up with TRBD2. The sequence was obtained from a woman under 40 in good health. Sequenced material: memory CD4+ T cells sorted from blood. Indicated subset: CD45RA-negative fraction. CDR3 sequence (DNA): TGTGCCAGCAGCCCCGCTAGCGGGAGCGGGGATGAGCAGTTCTTC. Amino acids: CASSPASGSGDEQFF.